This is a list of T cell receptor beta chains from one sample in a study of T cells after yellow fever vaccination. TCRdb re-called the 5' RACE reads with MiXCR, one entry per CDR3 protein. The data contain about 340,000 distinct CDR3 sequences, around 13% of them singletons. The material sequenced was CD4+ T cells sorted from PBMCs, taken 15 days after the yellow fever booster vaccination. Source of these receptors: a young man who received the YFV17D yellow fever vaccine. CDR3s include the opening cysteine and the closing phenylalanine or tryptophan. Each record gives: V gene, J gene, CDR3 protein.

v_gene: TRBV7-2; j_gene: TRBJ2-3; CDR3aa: CASSYGGATDTQYF
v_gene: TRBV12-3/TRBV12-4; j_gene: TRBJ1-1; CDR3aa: CASSFLLGLLKGVNTEAFF
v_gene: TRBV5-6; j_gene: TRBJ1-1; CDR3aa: CASSPWPAGQTFEAFF
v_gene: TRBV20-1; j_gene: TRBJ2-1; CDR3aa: CSAAGGRSYNEQFF
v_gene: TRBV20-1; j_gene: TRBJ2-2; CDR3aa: CSARMGWTGELFF
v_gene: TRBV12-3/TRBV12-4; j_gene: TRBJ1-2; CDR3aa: CASSLAGPIYGYTF
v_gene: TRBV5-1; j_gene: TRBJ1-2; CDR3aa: CASRGGSSRGYTF
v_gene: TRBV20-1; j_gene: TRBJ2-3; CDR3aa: CSARVAGAPDTQYF
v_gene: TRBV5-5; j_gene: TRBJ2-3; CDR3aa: CASSSTGGQDTQYF
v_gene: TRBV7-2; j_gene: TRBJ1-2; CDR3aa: CASSSWGNYGYTF
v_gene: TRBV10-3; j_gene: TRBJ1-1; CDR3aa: CAISERGRDTEAFF
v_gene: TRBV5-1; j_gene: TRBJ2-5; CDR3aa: CASSDRDRGATQYF
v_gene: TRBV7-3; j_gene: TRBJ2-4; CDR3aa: CASSLIWQGPQILQYF
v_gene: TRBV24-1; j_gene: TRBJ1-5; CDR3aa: CATSDFGVNDQPQHF
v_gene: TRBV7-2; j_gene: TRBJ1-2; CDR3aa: CASSRQGTNYGYTF
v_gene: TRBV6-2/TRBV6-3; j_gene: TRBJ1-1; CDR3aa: CASSYLHLGTEAFF
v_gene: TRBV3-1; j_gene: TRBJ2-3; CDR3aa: CASSQVVSSTDTQYF
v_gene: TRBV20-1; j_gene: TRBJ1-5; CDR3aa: CSARDWGSNQPQHF
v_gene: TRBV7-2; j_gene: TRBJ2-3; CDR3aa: CASSLVVTDTQYF
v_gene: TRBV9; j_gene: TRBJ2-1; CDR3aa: CASSVGQGDEQFF
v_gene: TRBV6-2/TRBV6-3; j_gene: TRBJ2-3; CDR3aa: CASSADRVPDTQYF
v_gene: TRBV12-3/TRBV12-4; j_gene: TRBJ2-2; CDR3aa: CASRGQEDTGELFF
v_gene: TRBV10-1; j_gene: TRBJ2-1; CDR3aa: CASSASGGVGEQFF
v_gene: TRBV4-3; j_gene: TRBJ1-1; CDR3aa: CASSQLGMNTEAFF
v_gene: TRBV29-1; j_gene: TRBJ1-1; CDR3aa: CSVGGRLALNTEAFF
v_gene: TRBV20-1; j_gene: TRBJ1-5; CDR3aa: CSARDAGREGNQPQHF
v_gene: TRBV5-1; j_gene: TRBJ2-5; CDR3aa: CASSSLGMVRQETQYF
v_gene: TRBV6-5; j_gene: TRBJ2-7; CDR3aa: CASTRDSTYEQYF
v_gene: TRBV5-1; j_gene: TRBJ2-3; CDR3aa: CASSSSGFWGDTQYF
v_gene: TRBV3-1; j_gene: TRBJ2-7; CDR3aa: CASSPRRQSYEQYF
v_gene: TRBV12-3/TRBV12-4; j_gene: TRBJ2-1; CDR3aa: CASSLGGFFNEQFF
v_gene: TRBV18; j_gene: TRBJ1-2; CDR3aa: CASSPGPTGDYGYTF
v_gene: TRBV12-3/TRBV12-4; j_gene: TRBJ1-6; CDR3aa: CASSRRDSPLHF
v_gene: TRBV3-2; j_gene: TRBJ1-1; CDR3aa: CASSQDLSGTGDKNTEAFF
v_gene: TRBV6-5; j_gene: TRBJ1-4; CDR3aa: CASSNPGTDNEKLFF
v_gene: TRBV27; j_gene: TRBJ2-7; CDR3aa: CASSFRAGSYEQYF
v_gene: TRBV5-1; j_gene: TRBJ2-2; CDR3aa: CASSRTGGYTGELFF
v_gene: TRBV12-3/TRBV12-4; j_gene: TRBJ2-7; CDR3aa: CASRSGTASYEQYF
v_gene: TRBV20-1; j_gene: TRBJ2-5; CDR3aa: CSARGPSKETQYF
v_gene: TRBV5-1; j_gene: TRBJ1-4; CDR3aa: CASSRVDPTNEKLFF
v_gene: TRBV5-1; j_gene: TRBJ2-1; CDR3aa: CASSGAGNLYNEQFF
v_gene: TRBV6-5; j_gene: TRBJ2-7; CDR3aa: CASSSPLRDGNPGQYF
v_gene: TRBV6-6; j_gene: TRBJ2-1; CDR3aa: CASSWSGGGGNEQFF
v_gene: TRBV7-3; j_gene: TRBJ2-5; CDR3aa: CASSSLAAPMETQYF
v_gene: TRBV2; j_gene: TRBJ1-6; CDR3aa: CASSGGYDSPLHF
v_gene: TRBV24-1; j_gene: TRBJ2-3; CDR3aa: CATSAQGGGTQYF
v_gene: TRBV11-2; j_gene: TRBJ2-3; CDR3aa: CASSRVTAGTDTQYF
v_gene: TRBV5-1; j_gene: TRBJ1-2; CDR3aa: CASSPRQGLGGYTF
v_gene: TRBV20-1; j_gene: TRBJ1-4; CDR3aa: CSAKTGDEKLFF
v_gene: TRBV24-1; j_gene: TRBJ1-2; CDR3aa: CATSDSTGTGDNYGYTF
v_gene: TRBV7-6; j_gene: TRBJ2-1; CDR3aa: CASSRLFSGSTYNEQFF
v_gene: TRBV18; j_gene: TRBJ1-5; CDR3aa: CASSSDQNQPQHF